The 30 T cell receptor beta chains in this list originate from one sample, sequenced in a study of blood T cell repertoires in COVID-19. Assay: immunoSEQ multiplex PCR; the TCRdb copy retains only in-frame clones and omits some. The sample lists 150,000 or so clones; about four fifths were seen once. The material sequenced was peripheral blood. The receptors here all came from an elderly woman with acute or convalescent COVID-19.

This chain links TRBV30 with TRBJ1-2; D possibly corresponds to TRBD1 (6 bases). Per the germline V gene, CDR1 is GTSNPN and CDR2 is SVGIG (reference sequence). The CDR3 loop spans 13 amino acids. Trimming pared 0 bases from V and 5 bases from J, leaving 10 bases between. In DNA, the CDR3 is TGTGCCTGGAGTGTAGGAACAGGGTATGGCTACACCTTC. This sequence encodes CAWSVGTGYGYTF.

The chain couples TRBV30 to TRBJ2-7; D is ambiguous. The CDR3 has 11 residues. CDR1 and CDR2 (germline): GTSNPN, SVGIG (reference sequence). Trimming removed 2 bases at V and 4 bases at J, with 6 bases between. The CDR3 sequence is CAWSNLYEQYF. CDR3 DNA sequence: TGTGCCTGGAGTAATCTATACGAGCAGTACTTC.

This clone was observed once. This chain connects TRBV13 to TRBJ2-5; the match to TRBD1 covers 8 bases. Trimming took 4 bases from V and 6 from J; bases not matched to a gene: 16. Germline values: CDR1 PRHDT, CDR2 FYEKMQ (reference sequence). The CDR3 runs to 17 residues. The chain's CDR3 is CASSSPGGQGALKTQYF. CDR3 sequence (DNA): TGTGCCAGCAGCTCCCCTGGAGGCCAGGGGGCGTTGAAGACCCAGTACTTC.

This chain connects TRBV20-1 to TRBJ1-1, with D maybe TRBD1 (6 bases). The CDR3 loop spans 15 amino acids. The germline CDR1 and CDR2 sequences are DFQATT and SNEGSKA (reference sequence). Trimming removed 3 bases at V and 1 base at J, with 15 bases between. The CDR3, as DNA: TGCAGTGCTAGTCGTCCGGGACACCAGAACACTGAAGCTTTCTTT. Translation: CSASRPGHQNTEAFF.

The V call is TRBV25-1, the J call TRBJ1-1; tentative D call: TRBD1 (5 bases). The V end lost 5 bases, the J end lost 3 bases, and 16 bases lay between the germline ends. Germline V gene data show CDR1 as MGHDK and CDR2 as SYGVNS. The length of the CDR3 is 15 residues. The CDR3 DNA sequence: TGTGCCAGCAGTCAGGGCAGCCTTAGGGACACTGAAGCTTTCTTT. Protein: CASSQGSLRDTEAFF.

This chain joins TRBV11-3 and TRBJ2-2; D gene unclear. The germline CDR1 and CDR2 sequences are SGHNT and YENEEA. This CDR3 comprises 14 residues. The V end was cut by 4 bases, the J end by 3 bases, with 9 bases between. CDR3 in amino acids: CASSSTEYTGELFF. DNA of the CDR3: TGTGCCAGCAGCTCTACGGAGTACACCGGGGAGCTGTTTTTT.

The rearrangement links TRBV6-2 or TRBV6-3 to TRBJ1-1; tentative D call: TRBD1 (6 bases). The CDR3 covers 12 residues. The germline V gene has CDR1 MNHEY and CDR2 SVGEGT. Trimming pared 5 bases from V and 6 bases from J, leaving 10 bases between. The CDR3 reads CASSPYRAEAFF. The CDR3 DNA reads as TGTGCCAGCAGTCCATACAGGGCTGAAGCTTTCTTT.

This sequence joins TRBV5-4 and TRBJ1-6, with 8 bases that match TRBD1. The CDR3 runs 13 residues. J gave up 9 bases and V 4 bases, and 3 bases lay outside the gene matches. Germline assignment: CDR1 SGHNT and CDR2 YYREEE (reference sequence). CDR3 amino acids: CASSHDRGSPLHF. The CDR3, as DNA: TGTGCCAGCAGCCATGACAGGGGTTCACCCCTCCACTTT. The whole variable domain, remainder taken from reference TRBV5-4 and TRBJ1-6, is ETGVTQSPTHLIKTRGQQVTLRCSSQSGHNTVSWYQQALGQGPQFIFQYYREEENGRGNFPPRFSGLQFPNYSSELNVNALELDDSALYLCASSHDRGSPLHFGNGTRLTVT.

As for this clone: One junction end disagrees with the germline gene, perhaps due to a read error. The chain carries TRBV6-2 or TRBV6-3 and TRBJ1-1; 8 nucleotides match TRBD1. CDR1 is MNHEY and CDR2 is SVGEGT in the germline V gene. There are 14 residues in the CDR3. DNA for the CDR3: TGTGCCAGCAGTGACTCCGGGACAGGCTTTGAAGCTTTCTTT. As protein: CASSDSGTGFEAFF.

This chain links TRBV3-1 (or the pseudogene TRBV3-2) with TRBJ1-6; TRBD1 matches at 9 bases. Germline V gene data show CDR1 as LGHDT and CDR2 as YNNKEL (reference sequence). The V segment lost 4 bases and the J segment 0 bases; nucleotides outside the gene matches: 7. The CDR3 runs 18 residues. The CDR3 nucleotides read TGTGCCAGCAGCCCAGGAGGGACAGGGAGCTCCTATAATTCACCCCTCCACTTT. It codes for CASSPGGTGSSYNSPLHF.

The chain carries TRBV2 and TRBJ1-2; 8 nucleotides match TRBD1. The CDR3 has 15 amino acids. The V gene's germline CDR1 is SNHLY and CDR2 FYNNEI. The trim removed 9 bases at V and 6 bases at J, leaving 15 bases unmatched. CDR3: CASLSGGPPAHGYTF. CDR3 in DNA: TGTGCCAGTCTTTCAGGGGGCCCCCCAGCTCATGGCTACACCTTC.

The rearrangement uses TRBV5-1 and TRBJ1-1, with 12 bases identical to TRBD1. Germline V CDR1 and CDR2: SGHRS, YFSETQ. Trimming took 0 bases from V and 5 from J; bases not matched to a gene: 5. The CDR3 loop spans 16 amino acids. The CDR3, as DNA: TGCGCCAGCAGCTTGGCCGGGACAGGGGGCGTTACTGAAGCTTTCTTT. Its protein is CASSLAGTGGVTEAFF.

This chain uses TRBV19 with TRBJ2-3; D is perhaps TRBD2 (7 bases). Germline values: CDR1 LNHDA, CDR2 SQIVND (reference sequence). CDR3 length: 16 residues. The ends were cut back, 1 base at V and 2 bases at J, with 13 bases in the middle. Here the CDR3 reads CASSIGVRGATDTQYF. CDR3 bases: TGTGCCAGTAGTATAGGGGTACGGGGGGCCACAGATACGCAGTATTTT.

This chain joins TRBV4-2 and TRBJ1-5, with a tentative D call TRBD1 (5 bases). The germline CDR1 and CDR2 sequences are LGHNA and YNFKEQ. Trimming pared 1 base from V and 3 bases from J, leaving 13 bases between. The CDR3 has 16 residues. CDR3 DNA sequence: TGTGCCAGCAGCCAAGGGGAAGGGGAAAACAATCAGCCCCAGCATTTT. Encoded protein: CASSQGEGENNQPQHF.

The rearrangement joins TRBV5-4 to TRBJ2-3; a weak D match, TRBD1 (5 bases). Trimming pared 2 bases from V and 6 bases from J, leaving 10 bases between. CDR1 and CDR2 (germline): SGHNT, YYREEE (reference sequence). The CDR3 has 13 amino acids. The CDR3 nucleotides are TGTGCCAGCAGCTTACCGACAGTGGATACGCAGTATTTT. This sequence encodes CASSLPTVDTQYF.

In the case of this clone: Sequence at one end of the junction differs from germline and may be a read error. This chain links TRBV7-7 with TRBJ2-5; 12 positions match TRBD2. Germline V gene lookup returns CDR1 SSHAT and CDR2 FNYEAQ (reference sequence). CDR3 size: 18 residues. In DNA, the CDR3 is TGTGCTAGCAGCTCAACTCCGGCTAGCGGGGGGGCGGGAGAGACCCAGTACTTC. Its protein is CASSSTPASGGAGETQYF.

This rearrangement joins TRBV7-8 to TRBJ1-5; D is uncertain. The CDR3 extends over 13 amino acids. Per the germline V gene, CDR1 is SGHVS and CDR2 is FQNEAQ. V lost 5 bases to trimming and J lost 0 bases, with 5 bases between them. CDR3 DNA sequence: TGTGCCAGCAGCCGCCATAGCAATCAGCCCCAGCATTTT. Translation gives CASSRHSNQPQHF.

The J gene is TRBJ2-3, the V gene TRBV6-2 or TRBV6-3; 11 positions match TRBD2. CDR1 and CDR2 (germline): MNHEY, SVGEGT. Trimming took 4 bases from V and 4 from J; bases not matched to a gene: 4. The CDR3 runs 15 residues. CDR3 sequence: CASSFLAGGPDTQYF. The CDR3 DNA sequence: TGTGCCAGCAGTTTTTTAGCGGGGGGGCCAGATACGCAGTATTTT.

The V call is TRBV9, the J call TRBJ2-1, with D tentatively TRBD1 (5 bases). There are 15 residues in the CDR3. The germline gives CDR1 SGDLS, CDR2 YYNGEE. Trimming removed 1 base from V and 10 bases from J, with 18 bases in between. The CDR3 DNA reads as TGTGCCAGCAGCGTACAGGTCCAGGGCTCAGAGGAGCAGTTCTTC. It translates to CASSVQVQGSEEQFF.

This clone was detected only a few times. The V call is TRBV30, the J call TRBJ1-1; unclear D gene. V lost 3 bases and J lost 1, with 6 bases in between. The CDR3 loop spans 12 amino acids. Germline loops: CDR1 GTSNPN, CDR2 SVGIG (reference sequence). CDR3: CAWRNRNTEAFF. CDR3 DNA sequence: TGTGCCTGGAGAAACAGGAACACTGAAGCTTTCTTT.

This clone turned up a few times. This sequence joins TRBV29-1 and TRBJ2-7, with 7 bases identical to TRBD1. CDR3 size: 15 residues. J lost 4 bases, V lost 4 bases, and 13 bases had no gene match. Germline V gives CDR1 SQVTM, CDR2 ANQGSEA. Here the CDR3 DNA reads TGCAGCGTTGGGGGAGTGACAGGGACGTTGTACGAGCAGTACTTC. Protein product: CSVGGVTGTLYEQYF.

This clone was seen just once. The CDR3 loop reads CASSLTRGSTKQYF. The CDR3 nucleotides read TGTGCCAGCAGCTTGACCAGGGGCTCTACGAAGCAGTACTTC. V is TRBV5-8 and J is TRBJ2-7; D might be TRBD1 (6 bases). Germline V CDR1 and CDR2: SGHTS, YDEGEE. The V end lost 1 base, the J end lost 8 bases, and 16 bases lay between the germline ends. There are 14 residues in the CDR3.

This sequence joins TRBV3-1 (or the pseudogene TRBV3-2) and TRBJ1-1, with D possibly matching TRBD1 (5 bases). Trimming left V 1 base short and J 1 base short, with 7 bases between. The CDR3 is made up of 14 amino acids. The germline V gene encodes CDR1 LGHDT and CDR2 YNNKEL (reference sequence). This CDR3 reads CASSQGDRNTEAFF. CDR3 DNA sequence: TGTGCCAGCAGCCAAGGTGACAGGAACACTGAAGCTTTCTTT.

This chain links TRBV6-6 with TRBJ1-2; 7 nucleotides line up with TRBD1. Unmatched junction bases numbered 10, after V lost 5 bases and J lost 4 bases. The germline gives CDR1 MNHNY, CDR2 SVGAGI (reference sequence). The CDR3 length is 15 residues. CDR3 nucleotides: TGTGCCAGCAGTCGACCGCGGGACAGAGGCTATGGCTACACCTTC. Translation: CASSRPRDRGYGYTF.

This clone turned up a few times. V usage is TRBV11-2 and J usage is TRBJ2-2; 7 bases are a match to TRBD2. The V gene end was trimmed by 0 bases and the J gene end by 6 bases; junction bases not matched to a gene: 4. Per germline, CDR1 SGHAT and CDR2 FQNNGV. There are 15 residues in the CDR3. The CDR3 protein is CASSLEGGKAGELFF. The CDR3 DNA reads TGTGCCAGCAGCTTAGAGGGGGGGAAGGCCGGGGAGCTGTTTTTT.

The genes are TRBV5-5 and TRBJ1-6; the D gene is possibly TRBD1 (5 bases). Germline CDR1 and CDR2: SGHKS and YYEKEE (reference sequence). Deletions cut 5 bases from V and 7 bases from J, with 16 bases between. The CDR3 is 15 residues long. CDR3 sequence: CASSPSGMRNSPLHF. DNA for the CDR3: TGTGCCAGCAGTCCATCAGGGATGCGGAATTCACCCCTCCACTTT.

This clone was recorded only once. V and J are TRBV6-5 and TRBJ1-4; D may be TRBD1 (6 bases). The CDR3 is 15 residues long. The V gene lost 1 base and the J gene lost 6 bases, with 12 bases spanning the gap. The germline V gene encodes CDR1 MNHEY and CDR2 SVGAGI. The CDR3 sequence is CASSYWEGEDEKLFF. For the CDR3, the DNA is TGTGCCAGCAGTTACTGGGAGGGGGAGGATGAAAAACTGTTTTTT.

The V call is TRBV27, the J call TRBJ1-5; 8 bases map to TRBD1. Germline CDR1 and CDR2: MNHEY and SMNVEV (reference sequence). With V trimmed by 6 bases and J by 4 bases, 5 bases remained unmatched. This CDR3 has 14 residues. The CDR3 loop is CASSLTGVNQPQHF. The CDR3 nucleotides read TGTGCCAGCAGCCTGACAGGGGTGAATCAGCCCCAGCATTTT.

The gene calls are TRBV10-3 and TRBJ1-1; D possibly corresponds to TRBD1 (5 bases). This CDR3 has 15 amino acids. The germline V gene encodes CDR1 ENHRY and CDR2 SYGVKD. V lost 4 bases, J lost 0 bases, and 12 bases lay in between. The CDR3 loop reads CAISASGVMNTEAFF. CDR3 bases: TGTGCCATCAGTGCCTCGGGGGTAATGAACACTGAAGCTTTCTTT.

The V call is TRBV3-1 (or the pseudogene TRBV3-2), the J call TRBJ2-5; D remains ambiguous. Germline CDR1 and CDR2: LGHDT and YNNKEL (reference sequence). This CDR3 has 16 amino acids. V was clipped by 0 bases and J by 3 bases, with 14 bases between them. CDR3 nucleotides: TGTGCCAGCAGCCAAGACCTCTTGGCGGTGGAAGAGACCCAGTACTTC. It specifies CASSQDLLAVEETQYF.